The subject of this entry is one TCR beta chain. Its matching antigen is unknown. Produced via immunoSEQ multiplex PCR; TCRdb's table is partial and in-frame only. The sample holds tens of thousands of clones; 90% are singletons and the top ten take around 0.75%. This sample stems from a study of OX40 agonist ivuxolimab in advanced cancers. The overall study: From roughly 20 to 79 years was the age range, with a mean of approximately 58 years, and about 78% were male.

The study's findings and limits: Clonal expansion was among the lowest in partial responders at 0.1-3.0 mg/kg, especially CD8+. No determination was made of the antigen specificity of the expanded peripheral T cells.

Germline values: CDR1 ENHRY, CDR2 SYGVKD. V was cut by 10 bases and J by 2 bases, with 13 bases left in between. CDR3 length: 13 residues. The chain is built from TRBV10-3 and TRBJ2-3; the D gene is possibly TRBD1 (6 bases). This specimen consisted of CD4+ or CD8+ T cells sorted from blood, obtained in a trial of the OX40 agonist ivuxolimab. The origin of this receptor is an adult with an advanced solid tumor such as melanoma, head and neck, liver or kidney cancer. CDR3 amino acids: CATSGQITDTQYF. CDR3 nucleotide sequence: TGTGCCACCTCGGGACAAATCACAGATACGCAGTATTTT.